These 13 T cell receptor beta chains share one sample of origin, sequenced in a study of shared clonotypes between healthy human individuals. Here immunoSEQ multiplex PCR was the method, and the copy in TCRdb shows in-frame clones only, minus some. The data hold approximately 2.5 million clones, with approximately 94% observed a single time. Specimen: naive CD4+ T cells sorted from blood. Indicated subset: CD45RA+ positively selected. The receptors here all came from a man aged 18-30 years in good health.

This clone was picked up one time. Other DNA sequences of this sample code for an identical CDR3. In nucleotides, the CDR3 is TGTGCCATCAGTGAGTCAGCAGGGCCGACAGATACGCAGTATTTT. This encodes CAISESAGPTDTQYF. The chain carries TRBV10-3 and TRBJ2-3; D might be TRBD1 (5 bases). V was cut by 0 bases and J by 3 bases, with 10 bases left in between. Germline V lookup: CDR1 ENHRY, CDR2 SYGVKD. The CDR3 consists of 15 residues.

Here the CDR3 DNA reads TGTGCCATCAGTGACTGGGACAGTAGCTCCTACAATGAGCAGTTCTTC. It is translated as CAISDWDSSSYNEQFF. This chain uses TRBV10-3 with TRBJ2-1, with 7 bases fitting TRBD1. Germline assignment: CDR1 ENHRY and CDR2 SYGVKD. The CDR3 consists of 16 residues. With V trimmed by 3 bases and J by 0 bases, 5 bases remained unmatched.

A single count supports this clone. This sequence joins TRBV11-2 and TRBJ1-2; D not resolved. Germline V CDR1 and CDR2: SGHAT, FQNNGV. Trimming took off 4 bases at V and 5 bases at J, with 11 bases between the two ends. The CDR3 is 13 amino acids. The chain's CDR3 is CASSSQPGYGYTF. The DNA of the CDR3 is TGTGCCAGCAGCTCACAACCGGGTTATGGCTACACCTTC.

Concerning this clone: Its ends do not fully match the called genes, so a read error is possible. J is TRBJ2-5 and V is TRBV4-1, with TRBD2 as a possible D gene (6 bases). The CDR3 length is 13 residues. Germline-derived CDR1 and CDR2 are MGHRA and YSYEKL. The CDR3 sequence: CASRAGLQETRYF. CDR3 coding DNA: TGCGCCAGCCGCGCGGGGCTCCAAGAGACCCGGTACTTC.

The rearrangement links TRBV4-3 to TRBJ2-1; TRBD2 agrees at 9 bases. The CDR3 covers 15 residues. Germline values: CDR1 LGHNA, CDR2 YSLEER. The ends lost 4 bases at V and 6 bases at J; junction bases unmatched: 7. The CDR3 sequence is CASSRSGTSPNEQFF. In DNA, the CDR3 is TGCGCCAGCAGCCGATCCGGGACTAGCCCCAATGAGCAGTTCTTC.

The CDR3 here is CASRPELPWDTQYF. The CDR3 DNA sequence: TGTGCCAGCCGACCGGAACTGCCTTGGGATACGCAGTATTTT. J is TRBJ2-3 and V is TRBV7-8; D gene uncertain. Germline V gives CDR1 SGHVS, CDR2 FQNEAQ. Trimming took 8 bases from V and 6 from J, leaving 18 bases between them. CDR3 length equals 14 residues.

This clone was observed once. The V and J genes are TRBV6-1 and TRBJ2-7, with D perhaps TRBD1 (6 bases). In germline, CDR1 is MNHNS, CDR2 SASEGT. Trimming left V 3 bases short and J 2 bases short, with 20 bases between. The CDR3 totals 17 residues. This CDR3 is CASSEYLVQGFPYEQYF. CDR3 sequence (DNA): TGTGCCAGCAGTGAGTACCTGGTTCAGGGGTTCCCCTACGAGCAGTACTTC.

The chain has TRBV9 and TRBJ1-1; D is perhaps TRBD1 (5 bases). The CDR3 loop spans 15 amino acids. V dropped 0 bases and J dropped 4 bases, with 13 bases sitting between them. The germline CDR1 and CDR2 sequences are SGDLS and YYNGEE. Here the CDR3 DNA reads TGTGCCAGCAGCGTAGATCGGGGGGGTGGCACTGAAGCTTTCTTT. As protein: CASSVDRGGGTEAFF.

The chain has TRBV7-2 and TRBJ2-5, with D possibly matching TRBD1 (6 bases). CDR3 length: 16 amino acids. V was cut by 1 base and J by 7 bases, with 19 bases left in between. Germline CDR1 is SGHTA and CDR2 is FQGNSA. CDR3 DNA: TGTGCCAGCAGCTTAGACAGGGCCTCCCCAGGCAGGACCCAGTACTTC. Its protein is CASSLDRASPGRTQYF.

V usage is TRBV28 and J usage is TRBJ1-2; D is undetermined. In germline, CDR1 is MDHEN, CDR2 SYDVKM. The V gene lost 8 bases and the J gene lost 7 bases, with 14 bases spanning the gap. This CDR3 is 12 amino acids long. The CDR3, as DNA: TGTGCCAGCTGGCAGGCGCTTTCTGGCTACACCTTC. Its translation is CASWQALSGYTF.

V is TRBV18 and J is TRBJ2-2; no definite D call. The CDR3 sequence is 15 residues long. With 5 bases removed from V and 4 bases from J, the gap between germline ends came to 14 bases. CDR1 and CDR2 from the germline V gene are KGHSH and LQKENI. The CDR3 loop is CASSTRLLRTGELFF. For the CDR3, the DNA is TGTGCCAGCTCAACAAGGTTGTTACGCACCGGGGAGCTGTTTTTT.

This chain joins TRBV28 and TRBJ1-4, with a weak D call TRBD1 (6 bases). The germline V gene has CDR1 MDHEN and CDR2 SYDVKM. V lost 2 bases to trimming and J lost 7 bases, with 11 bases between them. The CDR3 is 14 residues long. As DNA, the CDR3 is TGTGCCAGCAGTTTAAGAACAGGGTTTGAAAAACTGTTTTTT. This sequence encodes CASSLRTGFEKLFF.

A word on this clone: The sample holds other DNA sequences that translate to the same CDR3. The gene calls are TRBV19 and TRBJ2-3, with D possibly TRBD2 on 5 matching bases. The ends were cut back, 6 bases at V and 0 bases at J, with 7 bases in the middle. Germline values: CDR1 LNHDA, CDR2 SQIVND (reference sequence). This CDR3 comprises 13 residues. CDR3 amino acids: CASRASSTDTQYF. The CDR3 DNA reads TGTGCCAGTAGGGCTAGCAGCACAGATACGCAGTATTTT.